Below are 7 T cell receptor beta chains sequenced from a single sample in a study of identical twins. From the 5' RACE reads, TCRdb called clonotypes with MiXCR, one entry per CDR3 protein. Of 430,000 or so distinct CDR3 sequences in the sample, approximately 25% were seen once. The data were also submitted as part of a second study, on T cells expressing NK-cell markers.

The sample was CD4+ T cells sorted from blood. The receptors derive from a woman aged 18 to 35 in good health.

This clonotype turned up a few times. V gene TRBV7-3 combines with J gene TRBJ2-1; 11 nucleotides agree with TRBD2. V lost 0 bases, J lost 0 bases, and 19 bases stayed unmatched. From germline, CDR1 is SGHTA and CDR2 FQGTGA. This CDR3 contains 23 residues. The CDR3 sequence is CASSLTVFGLAGGPTSSYNEQFF. The CDR3 DNA reads TGTGCCAGCAGCTTAACGGTTTTCGGCCTAGCGGGAGGCCCCACGAGCTCCTACAATGAGCAGTTCTTC.

The chain carries TRBV7-9 and TRBJ2-7, with D tentatively TRBD1 (5 bases). Trimming removed 5 bases from V and 3 bases from J, with 11 bases in between. This CDR3 region has 13 residues. Germline lookup yields CDR1 SEHNR and CDR2 FQNEAQ (reference sequence). The CDR3 DNA reads as TGTGCCAGCAGCCTGACAGCTGACTACGAGCAGTACTTC. Encoded protein: CASSLTADYEQYF.

In this sample, this clonotype turned up a few times. The J gene is TRBJ2-5, the V gene TRBV5-1, with 11 bases that match TRBD2. The CDR3 runs 16 residues. Germline V CDR1 and CDR2: SGHRS, YFSETQ. Unmatched junction bases numbered 8, after V lost 5 bases and J lost 2 bases. The CDR3 region is CASSPTSGTLQETQYF. For the CDR3, the DNA is TGCGCCAGCAGTCCGACTAGCGGGACCCTACAAGAGACCCAGTACTTC.

The chain employs TRBV20-1 and TRBJ1-2, with D unresolved. V lost 1 base, J lost 4 bases, and 13 bases lay in between. The CDR3 has 14 amino acids. Germline-derived CDR1 and CDR2 are DFQATT and SNEGSKA (reference sequence). The CDR3 DNA is TGCAGTGCTAGAGTTTCGGGGAGCCTCTATGGCTACACCTTC. Translating it yields CSARVSGSLYGYTF.

J is TRBJ2-1 and V is TRBV6-5; the match to TRBD2 covers 8 bases. The CDR3 covers 17 residues. With 2 bases clipped from V and 4 bases from J, the junction kept 10 bases outside the gene matches. In germline, CDR1 is MNHEY, CDR2 SVGAGI. The CDR3 region is CASSYRVGTRKYNEQFF. CDR3 bases: TGTGCCAGCAGTTACCGTGTGGGGACTAGGAAATACAATGAGCAGTTCTTC.

This clonotype was found many times. V usage is TRBV5-4 and J usage is TRBJ1-1; no definite D call. Germline loops: CDR1 SGHNT, CDR2 YYREEE (reference sequence). The ends were cut back, 0 bases at V and 2 bases at J, with 11 bases in the middle. The CDR3 extends over 15 amino acids. Here the CDR3 reads CASSLVGGRNTEAFF. The CDR3 nucleotides read TGTGCCAGCAGCTTGGTCGGAGGACGTAACACTGAAGCTTTCTTT.

This clonotype occurred a few times. This chain uses TRBV12-3 or TRBV12-4 with TRBJ1-3; D is unclear. Trimming cost V 7 bases and J 4 bases, with 14 bases left between them. The CDR3 totals 14 residues. CDR3 residues: CASNLRGYGNTIYF. CDR3 DNA sequence: TGTGCCAGCAACCTGCGCGGGTACGGAAACACCATATATTTT.